This T cell receptor (beta chain) was identified during a study of T cells after yellow fever vaccination. Points from the study as a whole: Post-booster repertoires contained most primary-vaccination clones again (about 95% CD4, 85% to 90% CD8). Though weaker, the secondary response peaked faster, on day 5 versus 15. It was a small share of clonotypes that appeared in both CD4 and CD8 compartments.

CDR3 length: 13 residues. Germline CDR1 reads SGHRS; CDR2 reads YFSETQ. V lost 2 bases and J lost 1, with 6 bases in between. This clonotype was seen ten or more times. Its cognate antigen is unknown. By 5'RACE template switching, TCR cDNA was produced, with a universal primer site and UMIs added in the process. TCRdb passed the 5' RACE reads through MiXCR, listing each CDR3 protein once. This sample yields approximately 110,000 distinct CDR3 sequences, of which about 7% are seen a single time; roughly 2.5% belongs to the top ten. Source: CD4+ T cells sorted from PBMCs, taken roughly 10 days after the first yellow fever vaccination. The chain links TRBV5-1 to TRBJ1-1; D call uncertain. This TCR derives from a man younger than 30 who received the YFV17D yellow fever vaccine. As DNA, the CDR3 is TGCGCCAGCAGCTTCCGGCAGAACACTGAAGCTTTCTTT. It codes for CASSFRQNTEAFF.